This T cell receptor (beta chain) comes out of a study of cytomegalovirus exposure and HLA in healthy donors. Only in-frame clones appear in the TCRdb table, and some are missing; sequencing was by immunoSEQ multiplex PCR. The sample holds 110,000 to 150,000 clones, roughly nine tenths seen once. J lost 6 bases, V lost 2 bases, and 9 bases had no gene match. This CDR3 region has 16 residues. The germline CDR1 and CDR2 sequences are SEHNR and FQNEAQ (reference sequence). The chain carries TRBV7-9 and TRBJ1-3; TRBD1 matches 8 bases. The sequence came from a young man in good health and CMV-seronegative. Sequenced input: PBMCs. DNA for the CDR3: TGTGCCAGCAGCTTAACTGGACAGGGACTGCCAAACACCATATATTTT. Its translation is CASSLTGQGLPNTIYF.